This T cell receptor (beta chain) was documented in a study of molecular identifiers for immune sequencing clone quantification. Bulk TCR libraries used previously described methods and listed TCR primers. TCRdb redid the calling of the PCR reads with MiXCR, one entry per CDR3 protein. The table records hundreds of thousands of distinct CDR3 sequences, around 25% of them present only once. Study-wide points: Whereas naive cells kept under 1% of molecules in clones above 20 RNA copies, such clones held over 97% in effectors. Even with more than 950,000 naive cells present, spiked Jurkat TCR RNA from one cell was reportedly detectable.

CDR1 is LGHNT and CDR2 is FRNRAP in the germline V gene. The CDR3 totals 15 residues. V dropped 7 bases and J dropped 3; count of bases not matched to a gene: 10. This clonotype was picked up many times. Its antigen is unidentified. Sequencing input: naive CD8+ T cells from blood, with Jurkat cell RNA spiked in. Subset indicated: FACS-sorted CD8+CD4-CCR7+CD45RA+ naive T cells. This chain connects TRBV12-5 to TRBJ2-3; 7 nucleotides agree with TRBD2. This receptor was taken from a human donor in good health. Some libraries in this study had Jurkat cell RNA spiked in. As DNA, the CDR3 is TGTGCTAGTGCCTCCGCGGGGGTGGTAACAGATACGCAGTATTTT. Translation gives CASASAGVVTDTQYF.